This T cell receptor beta chain emerged from a study of brain T cells in children with intractable seizures. Notes on the study in general: HCMV serostatus was not known, and viral specificity came from CDR3 similarity only.

V lost 1 base to trimming and J lost 4 bases, with 11 bases between them. The germline gives CDR1 SGHTA, CDR2 FQGNSA. The CDR3 extends over 15 amino acids. Time point defined: blood from clinic visit 5 months post-surgery; TSC patient then seizure free. Only cases whose brain tissue showed the highest T cell transcript signatures were sequenced. At least one anti-epileptic drug was given before surgery. Generated by immunoSEQ multiplex PCR, the TCRdb table keeps only in-frame clones and is missing some. The table has about 340,000 clones, about 93% seen once. Details on this clone: As yet, its antigen is unknown.

The starting material was peripheral blood, obtained 4 to 5 months after surgery. The TCR was taken from a boy in the first two years of life with tuberous sclerosis and intractable seizures. This sequence joins TRBV7-2 and TRBJ1-5; no clear D gene. CDR3 coding DNA: TGTGCCAGCAGCTTAGGGGTCCCGGGGAATCAGCCCCAGCATTTT. Amino acids: CASSLGVPGNQPQHF.